This T cell receptor beta chain appears in the sequencing data of a study of blood T cell repertoires in COVID-19. Study background: Sample material is recorded as cDNA or gDNA derived from T cells, B-cell-depleted T cells, or PBMCs.

Sequencing was performed with immunoSEQ multiplex PCR; in TCRdb, only in-frame clones are kept and a portion is missing. The profile shows 270,000 or so clones, approximately 90% of them singletons. CDR3 length: 17 amino acids. The germline V and J ends were trimmed by 3 bases and 2 bases, with 20 bases remaining between them. The germline V gene has CDR1 LGHDT and CDR2 YNNKEL (reference sequence). Each participant's cohort was designated according to participant-reported clinical history. This clone was counted a few times. This TCR derives from a woman aged 40 to 55 with acute COVID-19. The chain recombines TRBV3-1 (or the pseudogene TRBV3-2) with TRBJ2-7; D possibly corresponds to TRBD1 (5 bases). Sequences were obtained from PBMCs or T cells enriched from blood (not recorded which). This CDR3 is CASSQGPAQRITYEQYF. The CDR3 nucleotides are TGTGCCAGCAGCCAGGGGCCCGCACAGAGGATCACCTACGAGCAGTACTTC.